This TCR beta chain was recorded in a study of cytomegalovirus exposure and HLA in healthy donors. There are 16 residues in the CDR3. The germline gives CDR1 MNHNY, CDR2 SVGAGI (reference sequence). V dropped 7 bases and J dropped 0; count of bases not matched to a gene: 6. Study-level results: Among CMV-associated TCR beta chains, most appeared HLA-restricted in a later analysis. For most TCR beta V segments, an earlier analysis put the productive rate at about 90% or about 30% of the time.

Remarks on this clone: Its antigen remains unidentified.

A multiplex PCR was run with 60 Vbeta primers and 13 Jbeta primers. TCRdb's copy holds only in-frame clones and misses some; the assay was immunoSEQ multiplex PCR. The sample contains about 160,000 clones, over 65% of which appear only once. The chain has TRBV6-6 and TRBJ1-1, with 12 bases that match TRBD1. Sequencing input: PBMCs. The TCR originated in a female donor in good health and CMV-seronegative. The CDR3 DNA follows: TGTGCCAGCACCTTGGGACAGGGGGCGATGAACACTGAAGCTTTCTTT. As protein: CASTLGQGAMNTEAFF.